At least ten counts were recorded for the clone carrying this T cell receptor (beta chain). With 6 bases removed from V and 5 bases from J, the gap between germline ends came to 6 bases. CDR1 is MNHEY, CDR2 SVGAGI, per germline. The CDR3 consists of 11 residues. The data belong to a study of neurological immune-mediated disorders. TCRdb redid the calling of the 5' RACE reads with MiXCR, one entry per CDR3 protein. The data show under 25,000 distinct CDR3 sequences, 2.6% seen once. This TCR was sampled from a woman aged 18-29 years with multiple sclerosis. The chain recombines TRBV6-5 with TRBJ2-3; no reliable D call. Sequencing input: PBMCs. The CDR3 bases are TGTGCCAGCAGCCAGCTAGATACGCAGTATTTT. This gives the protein CASSQLDTQYF.